Given below is one T cell receptor (beta chain) in context. An expansion of CD8+CD57+ cells by flow cytometry had been shown in patients chosen for sequencing. Patients had received no therapy at the time of blood sampling. Template material for TCR beta VDJ and CDR3 profiling consisted of genomic DNA. In TCRdb, the reads were re-called with MiXCR into one record per CDR3 protein. The repertoire has tens of thousands of distinct CDR3 sequences, roughly three quarters of them found once; the top ten carry approximately 80%. Trimming stripped 9 bases from V and 2 bases from J, with 12 bases between. CDR1 and CDR2 from the germline V gene are KGHDR and SFDVKD. The CDR3 contains 13 residues. The sample belongs to a study of CD8+CD57+ T cells in acquired aplastic anemia.

The specimen was sorted CD4+, CD8+, or CD8+CD57+ T cells (not recorded which) from PBMCs. V is TRBV24-1 and J is TRBJ1-2; tentatively, D is TRBD1 (5 bases). The sequence derives from a human donor with aplastic anemia. The CDR3 DNA reads as TGTGCCACCCGGACAACTAGAAACTATGGCTACACCTTC. It translates to CATRTTRNYGYTF.